This is a list of T cell receptor beta chains from one sample in a study of vaccination and CD4 T cells after COVID-19. Their specific antigens are unknown. TCRdb used MiXCR to reprocess the PCR reads, holding one entry per CDR3 protein. The sample has more than 15,000 distinct CDR3 sequences, 52% seen once. Sequencing was done on a sample of CD4+ T cells from blood, cultured in vitro. The receptor set was obtained from a human donor who had recovered from COVID-19. The CDR3 runs from the conserved cysteine through the conserved F or W. A D gene is named only where the DNA matches it firmly. The size entry is marked missing in some rows and otherwise reads once, few, many or a size class.

V: TRBV20-1
D: TRBD1
J: TRBJ2-5
length: 14
size: few
DNA: TGCAGTGCTGTGAATTCACAGGGGAAGGAGACCCAGTACTTC
CDR3: CSAVNSQGKETQYF

V: TRBV2
D: TRBD1
J: TRBJ1-5
length: 14
size: .
DNA: TGTGCCAGCAGTCGGACAGGGGGCAATCAGCCCCAGCATTTT
CDR3: CASSRTGGNQPQHF

V: TRBV2
D: .
J: TRBJ1-6
length: 13
size: .
DNA: TGTGCCAGCAGTGGTAGGGTAGGATCACCCCTCCACTTT
CDR3: CASSGRVGSPLHF

V: TRBV6-5
D: .
J: TRBJ1-1
length: 15
size: .
DNA: TGTGCCAGCAGTTACAGTAGAAGTTTGAACACTGAAGCTTTCTTT
CDR3: CASSYSRSLNTEAFF

V: TRBV28
D: TRBD1
J: TRBJ1-1
length: 15
size: once
DNA: TGTGCCAGCACCTCCCGTGGACAGGGTGGTCCTGAAGCTTTCTTT
CDR3: CASTSRGQGGPEAFF

V: TRBV15
D: .
J: TRBJ1-3
length: 16
size: .
DNA: TGTGCCACCAGCAGACGCCGATCCGGGGGAGCAAACACCATATATTTT
CDR3: CATSRRRSGGANTIYF

V: TRBV29-1
D: .
J: TRBJ2-3
length: 13
size: few
DNA: TGCAGCGTTCGTGTCTTTAACACAGATACGCAGTATTTT
CDR3: CSVRVFNTDTQYF

V: TRBV6-5
D: .
J: TRBJ2-7
length: 14
size: once
DNA: TGTGCCAGCAGTTTAGATGTCGGAGCCTACGAGCAGTACTTC
CDR3: CASSLDVGAYEQYF

V: TRBV5-6
D: TRBD2
J: TRBJ2-3
length: 16
size: few
DNA: TGTGCCAGCAGCTTACCTATAGCGGGGGGGACAGATACGCAGTATTTT
CDR3: CASSLPIAGGTDTQYF

V: TRBV20-1
D: TRBD1
J: TRBJ2-5
length: 14
size: few
DNA: TGCAGTGCTAGCCGGGACAGGGCACAAGAGACCCAGTACTTC
CDR3: CSASRDRAQETQYF

V: TRBV19
D: .
J: TRBJ1-5
length: 15
size: .
DNA: TGTGCCAGTAGTGTACAGGGACGGGGCAATCAGCCCCAGCATTTT
CDR3: CASSVQGRGNQPQHF

V: TRBV19
D: .
J: TRBJ1-5
length: 14
size: .
DNA: TGTGCCAGTGGGGGCAGGAGATTTAATCAGCCCCAGCATTTT
CDR3: CASGGRRFNQPQHF

V: TRBV5-8
D: .
J: TRBJ2-3
length: 15
size: .
DNA: TGTGCCAGCAGCGCGGGACTTAGGAGGACAGATACGCAGTATTTT
CDR3: CASSAGLRRTDTQYF

V: TRBV19
D: .
J: TRBJ1-2
length: 14
size: few
DNA: TGTGCCAGTAGTATCGGGGGGATTAACTATGGCTACACCTTC
CDR3: CASSIGGINYGYTF

V: TRBV7-9
D: .
J: TRBJ1-6
length: 17
size: few
DNA: TGTGCCAGCAGCACCGGGGGAAGAGTCCCCTATAATTCACCCCTCCACTTT
CDR3: CASSTGGRVPYNSPLHF

V: TRBV6-4
D: .
J: TRBJ2-7
length: 11
size: .
DNA: TGTGCCAGCATCGAGTCTTACGAGCAGTACTTC
CDR3: CASIESYEQYF

V: TRBV7-3
D: .
J: TRBJ1-1
length: 19
size: few
DNA: TGTGCCAGCAACCTTATCGGGGTCTATCTACCCTCGACGAACACTGAAGCTTTCTTT
CDR3: CASNLIGVYLPSTNTEAFF

V: TRBV20-1
D: .
J: TRBJ2-5
length: 15
size: .
DNA: TGCAGTGCTAGAGCCGGGACCACTGCGGCGGAGACCCAGTACTTC
CDR3: CSARAGTTAAETQYF

V: TRBV19
D: .
J: TRBJ2-1
length: 13
size: .
DNA: TGTGCCAGTAGTATTACCGAATACAATGAGCAGTTCTTC
CDR3: CASSITEYNEQFF

V: TRBV7-3
D: .
J: TRBJ1-2
length: 17
size: .
DNA: TGTGCCAGCAGCTTAAACCCCCCTGGGGGGGCCCACTATGGCTACACCTTC
CDR3: CASSLNPPGGAHYGYTF

V: TRBV29-1
D: TRBD1
J: TRBJ1-1
length: 12
size: few
DNA: TGCAGCGTTCGGGACAGGGGGGCTGAAGCTTTCTTT
CDR3: CSVRDRGAEAFF

V: TRBV2
D: .
J: TRBJ1-1
length: 12
size: .
DNA: TGTGCCAGCACTCGGGAGGGCAGGGTTGCTTTCTTT
CDR3: CASTREGRVAFF

V: TRBV7-7
D: .
J: TRBJ2-1
length: 15
size: .
DNA: TGTGCCAGCAGCTTAACCGGGAGCTCCTACAATGAGCAGTTCTTC
CDR3: CASSLTGSSYNEQFF

V: TRBV28
D: .
J: TRBJ1-5
length: 12
size: few
DNA: TGTGCCAGCAGTTTCTCCGGCCAGCCCCAGCATTTT
CDR3: CASSFSGQPQHF

V: TRBV6-1
D: TRBD2
J: TRBJ2-7
length: 18
size: .
DNA: TGTGCCAGCAGTCGGGAATTAAGTAGCGGGACGAGCTCCTACGAGCAGTACTTC
CDR3: CASSRELSSGTSSYEQYF

V: TRBV11-2
D: .
J: TRBJ2-2
length: 14
size: .
DNA: TGTGCCAGCAGCTTAGAAGCGGTTAGGGGGGAGCTGTTTTTT
CDR3: CASSLEAVRGELFF

V: TRBV5-1
D: TRBD1
J: TRBJ2-2
length: 16
size: .
DNA: TGCGCCAGCAACCCCGCCGGGACAGGGGCCACCGGGGAGCTGTTTTTT
CDR3: CASNPAGTGATGELFF

V: TRBV7-9
D: .
J: TRBJ2-2
length: 13
size: .
DNA: TGTGCCAGCGTACAGCTGAACACCGGGGAGCTGTTTTTT
CDR3: CASVQLNTGELFF

V: TRBV6-1
D: .
J: TRBJ1-5
length: 16
size: few
DNA: TGTGCCAGCAGTGAAAGACAGATCTATAGCAATCAGCCCCAGCATTTT
CDR3: CASSERQIYSNQPQHF

V: TRBV7-9
D: .
J: TRBJ2-2
length: 12
size: .
DNA: TGTGCCAGCAGCGCGAACACCGGGGAGCTGTTTTTT
CDR3: CASSANTGELFF

V: TRBV2
D: TRBD1
J: TRBJ1-5
length: 13
size: .
DNA: TGTGCCAGCAGTCAACAGGGGGATCAGCCCCAGCATTTT
CDR3: CASSQQGDQPQHF

V: TRBV7-9
D: TRBD2
J: TRBJ2-7
length: 14
size: .
DNA: TGTGCCAGCAGCTTATCTAGCGGGGTCTACGAGCAGTACTTC
CDR3: CASSLSSGVYEQYF

V: TRBV7-9
D: .
J: TRBJ1-4
length: 12
size: .
DNA: TGTGCCAGCAGCTTAGACGCCGGAAAACTGTTTTTT
CDR3: CASSLDAGKLFF

V: TRBV6-5
D: .
J: TRBJ1-6
length: 14
size: .
DNA: TGTGCCAGCAGTTACTCGGGACAAAATTCACCCCTCCACTTT
CDR3: CASSYSGQNSPLHF

V: TRBV2
D: .
J: TRBJ2-7
length: 14
size: .
DNA: TGTGCCAGCAGTGAAACCGGGGCAGGAAGTGGGCAGTACTTC
CDR3: CASSETGAGSGQYF

V: TRBV20-1
D: .
J: TRBJ1-1
length: 14
size: .
DNA: TGCAGTGCTAACCGCTGGAGGGGAGACACTGAAGCTTTCTTT
CDR3: CSANRWRGDTEAFF

V: TRBV20-1
D: .
J: TRBJ2-5
length: 14
size: few
DNA: TGCAGTGCTCGCCACGGGATTCTACAAGAGACCCAGTACTTC
CDR3: CSARHGILQETQYF

V: TRBV7-6
D: .
J: TRBJ2-3
length: 17
size: .
DNA: TGTGCCAGCAGCTTAGCGCCGACGGGACTCACCACAGATACGCAGTATTTT
CDR3: CASSLAPTGLTTDTQYF

V: TRBV21-1
D: .
J: TRBJ1-5
length: 16
size: .
DNA: TGTGCCAGCATCCGGAGAGTCCGGGGTTCCAATCAGCCCCAGCATTTT
CDR3: CASIRRVRGSNQPQHF

V: TRBV19
D: TRBD1
J: TRBJ1-6
length: 16
size: .
DNA: TGTGCCAGTAGTCCAGAAGCCGGGACAGCAAATTCACCCCTCCACTTT
CDR3: CASSPEAGTANSPLHF

V: TRBV19
D: TRBD1
J: TRBJ1-5
length: 15
size: .
DNA: TGTGCCAGTAGTGCAGGGACAGGGGGCGGTCAGCCCCAGCATTTT
CDR3: CASSAGTGGGQPQHF

V: TRBV19
D: .
J: TRBJ1-2
length: 12
size: .
DNA: TGTGCCAGTAGTCTCCGAGACTATGGCTACACCTTC
CDR3: CASSLRDYGYTF

V: TRBV2
D: TRBD1
J: TRBJ2-7
length: 12
size: .
DNA: TGTGCCAGCAACCTACAACCGGGACAGTACTCCTTC
CDR3: CASNLQPGQYSF

V: TRBV10-1
D: .
J: TRBJ2-2
length: 14
size: .
DNA: TGCGCCAGCAGTGCACAGGGTCACACCGGGGAGCTGTTTTTT
CDR3: CASSAQGHTGELFF

V: TRBV9
D: .
J: TRBJ1-1
length: 14
size: .
DNA: TGTGCCAGCAGCGGAAGGGAGAAGAACACTGAAGCTTTCTTT
CDR3: CASSGREKNTEAFF

V: TRBV5-1
D: TRBD2
J: TRBJ2-3
length: 16
size: .
DNA: TGCGCCAGCACCCGGAGCGGACTAGGTCCCACAGATACGCAGTATTTT
CDR3: CASTRSGLGPTDTQYF

V: TRBV20-1
D: .
J: TRBJ1-5
length: 12
size: few
DNA: TGCAGTGCTAGCGGGGGCAATCAGCCCCAGCATTTT
CDR3: CSASGGNQPQHF

V: TRBV10-1
D: .
J: TRBJ1-2
length: 13
size: .
DNA: TGCGCCAGCAGTGACCGGCAGTCCTATGGCTACACCTTC
CDR3: CASSDRQSYGYTF

V: TRBV15
D: .
J: TRBJ2-3
length: 13
size: few
DNA: TGTGCCACCAGCAGAGATCGCCAAGATACGCAGTATTTT
CDR3: CATSRDRQDTQYF

V: TRBV20-1
D: .
J: TRBJ2-2
length: 13
size: .
DNA: TGCAGTGCTAGAGATCCAGCAACCGGGGAGCTGTTTTTT
CDR3: CSARDPATGELFF

V: TRBV19
D: .
J: TRBJ2-1
length: 15
size: .
DNA: TGTGCCAGTAGCAAAGAGGGAGAATGGAACAATGAGCAGTTCTTC
CDR3: CASSKEGEWNNEQFF

V: TRBV5-1
D: .
J: TRBJ2-5
length: 13
size: .
DNA: TGCGCCAGCAGCCGATATGACCAAGAGACCCAGTACTTC
CDR3: CASSRYDQETQYF

V: TRBV20-1
D: TRBD1
J: TRBJ1-6
length: 15
size: few
DNA: TGCAGTGCTAGACCAGGGGGATCCTATAATTCACCCCTCCACTTT
CDR3: CSARPGGSYNSPLHF

V: TRBV7-6
D: .
J: TRBJ2-6
length: 14
size: .
DNA: TGTGCCAGCAGCGCGTCAGGGGGGGCCAACGTCCTGACTTTC
CDR3: CASSASGGANVLTF

V: TRBV7-2
D: TRBD2
J: TRBJ2-2
length: 15
size: few
DNA: TGTGCCAGCAGCCTTGGGACGGGACTAGGAGGGGAGCTGTTTTTT
CDR3: CASSLGTGLGGELFF

V: TRBV7-2
D: TRBD2
J: TRBJ2-7
length: 15
size: few
DNA: TGTGCCAGCATCCCCCCAGGTGCGGGAGGAAGGGAGCAGTACTTC
CDR3: CASIPPGAGGREQYF

V: TRBV20-1
D: .
J: TRBJ2-7
length: 12
size: .
DNA: TGCAGTGCTAGAGATGCCGGATACGAGCAGTACTTC
CDR3: CSARDAGYEQYF